This T cell receptor beta chain appears in the sequencing data of a study of cytomegalovirus exposure and HLA in healthy donors. Amplification used 60 Vbeta primers and 13 Jbeta primers. Measured with immunoSEQ multiplex PCR; TCRdb has only the in-frame clones, and not every one. The repertoire holds about 160,000 clones, with approximately 80% as singletons. V lost 5 bases and J 3 bases, leaving 11 bases between the germline ends. The CDR3 totals 13 residues. Germline-derived CDR1 and CDR2 are PRHDT and FYEKMQ (reference sequence). The receptor was derived from a man aged 25 to 40 in good health and CMV-seropositive. Input material: PBMCs. The genes are TRBV13 and TRBJ2-7; no clear D. The CDR3 spells CASSLRSSYEQYF. DNA for the CDR3: TGTGCCAGCAGCCTCCGCTCGAGCTACGAGCAGTACTTC.